This TCR beta chain was profiled in a study of a mutant IDH1 vaccine in newly diagnosed glioma. About the research overall: Sex among treated patients split 62.5% male, around 40% female; mean age was about 43 years. Patients arrived already treated with radiotherapy, temozolomide, or both, most having had both. General study findings and limits: Vaccination induced immune responses in around 93% of patients.

The sample's time point: baseline, week 1 (first vaccination visit). The treatment here: pre-vaccination baseline after standard-of-care therapy. Generated by immunoSEQ multiplex PCR, the TCRdb table keeps only in-frame clones and is missing some. The sample records around 59,000 clones, around 92% being singletons. With regard to this clone: Its antigen is unidentified.

V lost 0 bases, J lost 4 bases, and 17 bases lay in between. The CDR3 has 17 amino acids. In germline, CDR1 is SGHRS, CDR2 YFSETQ. J is TRBJ1-5 and V is TRBV5-1; a possible D gene is TRBD1 (5 bases). The receptor comes from a man aged 45 to 65 with glioma. The sample here was PBMCs, taken from a glioma patient treated with radiotherapy, temozolomide or both. CDR3 sequence: CASSLVAATGVNQPQHF. The CDR3 DNA reads as TGCGCCAGCAGCTTGGTTGCGGCCACGGGGGTGAATCAGCCCCAGCATTTT.